These 22 T cell receptor beta chains were all obtained from the same sample, sequenced in a study of CD8 T cells in ankylosing spondylitis. TCRdb re-derived calls from the 5' RACE reads in MiXCR, one entry per CDR3 protein. The sample lists some 37,000 distinct CDR3 sequences, around 15% occurring once. The source material was synovial fluid, either unsorted or a sorted T cell fraction (not recorded which). These receptor sequences come from a male donor with ankylosing spondylitis.

This clonotype was detected ten times or more. The chain is built from TRBV5-1 and TRBJ1-2; 8 bases match TRBD1. The CDR3 runs 16 residues. Germline CDR1 reads SGHRS; CDR2 reads YFSETQ. V lost 0 bases and J lost 4; bases outside the gene matches: 8. In nucleotides, the CDR3 is TGCGCCAGCAGCTTGGTTGTGGGACAGGACATCTATGGCTACACCTTC. This encodes CASSLVVGQDIYGYTF.

The chain couples TRBV6-5 to TRBJ2-5; 11 bases are shared with TRBD2. The germline V gene encodes CDR1 MNHEY and CDR2 SVGAGI. This CDR3 comprises 18 residues. V shed 0 bases and J 5 bases; nucleotides not matched to a gene: 11. CDR3 nucleotides: TGTGCCAGCAGTTACTCGCCGGGTAGCGGGAGGGCCATCGAGACCCAGTACTTC. This sequence encodes CASSYSPGSGRAIETQYF.

At least ten counts were recorded for this clonotype. This chain links TRBV7-9 with TRBJ1-5; perhaps TRBD1 as D (6 bases). CDR1 SEHNR and CDR2 FQNEAQ come from the germline V gene (reference sequence). This CDR3 spans 15 amino acids. V was pared by 5 bases and J by 5 bases, with 16 bases between. CDR3 coding DNA: TGTGCCAGCAGCCCAACAGGGTCTGGGGATCAGCCCCAGCATTTT. It is translated as CASSPTGSGDQPQHF.

CDR3 nucleotide sequence: TGTGCCAGCAGTTTATTCCAATATCGGACTGAAGCTTTCTTT. Encoded protein: CASSLFQYRTEAFF. V is TRBV28 and J is TRBJ1-1; unclear D gene. CDR3 length equals 14 residues. The germline CDR1 and CDR2 sequences are MDHEN and SYDVKM. Trimming cost V 1 base and J 5 bases, with 11 bases left between them.

The chain recombines TRBV28 with TRBJ1-6; 7 bases agree with TRBD1. The CDR3 extends over 16 amino acids. Germline CDR1 reads MDHEN; CDR2 reads SYDVKM. The V and J ends lost 4 bases and 9 bases, in that order; junction bases with no gene match: 12. The CDR3 loop reads CASSSLRQGIVSPLHF. CDR3 sequence (DNA): TGTGCCAGCAGTTCTCTTCGACAGGGAATCGTTTCACCCCTCCACTTT.

This clonotype was detected ten times or more. This chain uses TRBV6-5 with TRBJ2-2; no clear D gene. V lost 0 bases, J lost 7 bases, and 12 bases lay in between. CDR3 length equals 15 residues. Per the germline V gene, CDR1 is MNHEY and CDR2 is SVGAGI. The CDR3 region has the DNA TGTGCCAGCAGTTACTCGAAACGGTGGAACGGGGAGCTGTTTTTT. Translated, it gives CASSYSKRWNGELFF.

This chain links TRBV28 with TRBJ1-2; 9 positions match TRBD1. The CDR3 consists of 14 residues. Germline lookup yields CDR1 MDHEN and CDR2 SYDVKM. V shed 7 bases, J shed 5 bases, and the junction held 8 bases outside the gene matches. This CDR3 is CASNTGGAGYGYTF. In nucleotides, the CDR3 is TGTGCCAGCAATACAGGGGGCGCCGGGTATGGCTACACCTTC.

This clonotype was picked up a small number of times. This chain joins TRBV7-9 and TRBJ2-5, with D perhaps matching TRBD1 (6 bases). Germline V gives CDR1 SEHNR, CDR2 FQNEAQ (reference sequence). The CDR3 is 17 amino acids. The V end was cut by 1 base, the J end by 4 bases, with 19 bases between. The CDR3 DNA sequence: TGTGCCAGCAGCTTAGGAATCACGGTACAGGGTGGAGAGACCCAGTACTTC. This encodes CASSLGITVQGGETQYF.

CDR3 coding DNA: TGCGCCAGCAAGATCCCAGGGAACTATGGCTACACCTTC. It codes for CASKIPGNYGYTF. The V and J genes are TRBV5-1 and TRBJ1-2, with TRBD1 as a possible D gene (5 bases). CDR1 and CDR2 from the germline V gene are SGHRS and YFSETQ. This CDR3 is built from 13 residues. Trimming cost V 6 bases and J 2 bases, with 11 bases left between them.

The chain couples TRBV7-3 to TRBJ2-1, with 16 bases aligning to TRBD2. In germline, CDR1 is SGHTA, CDR2 FQGTGA. The CDR3 consists of 18 residues. Germline trimming cut 2 bases from V and 5 bases from J; bases unmatched to any gene: 6. CDR3 coding DNA: TGTGCCAGCAGCTTAGGGACTAGCGGGGGGGCGGCAGACAATGAGCAGTTCTTC. Amino acid sequence: CASSLGTSGGAADNEQFF.

This clonotype was found many times. The V call is TRBV28, the J call TRBJ2-1; a possible D gene is TRBD2 (5 bases). The CDR3 is made up of 16 amino acids. V was shortened by 7 bases and J by 5 bases, with 21 bases between the two germline ends. From germline, CDR1 is MDHEN and CDR2 SYDVKM. CDR3 DNA: TGTGCCAGCACCCCCCAAGATGGGAGAGGCCACAATGAGCAGTTCTTC. It translates to CASTPQDGRGHNEQFF.

This clonotype was detected ten times or more. This chain joins TRBV5-1 and TRBJ1-4, with D uncertain. The germline V gene encodes CDR1 SGHRS and CDR2 YFSETQ. The CDR3 is 16 amino acids. With 2 bases removed from V and 8 bases from J, the gap between germline ends came to 19 bases. The CDR3 sequence: CASSFAHPIRKEKLFF. As DNA, the CDR3 is TGCGCCAGCAGCTTCGCGCACCCGATCCGAAAGGAAAAACTGTTTTTT.

On this clonotype itself: This clone may be a read error of a much larger clone one base away. V usage is TRBV10-3 and J usage is TRBJ1-2; 8 bases align to TRBD1. CDR3 length equals 13 residues. The germline V gene has CDR1 ENHRY and CDR2 SYGVKD. DNA of the CDR3: TGTGCCACCTCGACAGGGGTTCCCTATGGCTACTCCTTC. Translating gives CATSTGVPYGYSF.

The V and J genes are TRBV19 and TRBJ2-2, with D tentatively TRBD1 (5 bases). The CDR3 sequence is 15 residues long. Germline CDR1 reads LNHDA; CDR2 reads SQIVND (reference sequence). Trimming shortened V by 7 bases and J by 6 bases, and 18 bases separated the two germline ends. Here the CDR3 DNA reads TGTGCCAGTACCTCTATAACAGGCGATCCCGGGGAGCTGTTTTTT. This codes for CASTSITGDPGELFF.

Ten or more counts support this clonotype. The CDR3 nucleotides are TGCAGTGCCACATGGGGGGGTACCGGCAATGAGCAGTTCTTC. Protein product: CSATWGGTGNEQFF. The rearrangement uses TRBV20-1 and TRBJ2-1, with 7 positions matching TRBD2. Unmatched junction bases numbered 11, after V lost 6 bases and J lost 6 bases. This CDR3 has 14 residues. The germline V gene has CDR1 DFQATT and CDR2 SNEGSKA (reference sequence).

The J gene is TRBJ2-1, the V gene TRBV4-2, with TRBD2 matching over 12 bases. The germline gives CDR1 LGHNA, CDR2 YNFKEQ. The CDR3 is made up of 17 amino acids. V was pared by 1 base and J by 4 bases, with 5 bases of the junction left unmatched. The CDR3 region is CASSQGLAGDPYNEQFF. The DNA of the CDR3 is TGTGCCAGCAGCCAAGGACTAGCGGGAGATCCTTACAATGAGCAGTTCTTC.

The chain is built from TRBV2 and TRBJ2-5, with TRBD2 matching over 9 bases. This CDR3 is built from 15 residues. CDR1 SNHLY and CDR2 FYNNEI come from the germline V gene. V lost 4 bases and J lost 2; bases outside the gene matches: 5. The CDR3 here is CASSGREGPQETQYF. In DNA form, the CDR3 reads TGTGCCAGCAGTGGGCGGGAGGGCCCACAAGAGACCCAGTACTTC.

The CDR3 reads CSVEVVWLTSYNEQFF. The CDR3 region has the DNA TGCAGCGTTGAAGTGGTATGGCTAACCAGCTACAATGAGCAGTTCTTC. The rearrangement links TRBV29-1 to TRBJ2-1; D unresolved. This CDR3 comprises 16 residues. Germline V gene sequence: CDR1 SQVTM, CDR2 ANQGSEA. The V and J ends lost 1 base and 3 bases respectively, with 16 bases between them.

This clonotype occurred many times. The V call is TRBV27, the J call TRBJ2-3; TRBD1 is a possible D gene (6 bases). V gave up 2 bases and J gave up 6 bases, with 9 bases separating them. From germline, CDR1 is MNHEY and CDR2 SMNVEV (reference sequence). This CDR3 spans 13 amino acids. CDR3 DNA: TGTGCCAGCAGTTTAAACAGGGAGGATACGCAGTATTTT. As protein: CASSLNREDTQYF.

This clonotype occurred many times. This rearrangement joins TRBV5-1 to TRBJ2-2; D not resolved. The CDR3 spans 11 residues. Germline CDR1 reads SGHRS; CDR2 reads YFSETQ. The V end lost 2 bases, the J end lost 7 bases, and 3 bases lay between the germline ends. The CDR3 spells CASSFIGELFF. The CDR3 nucleotides are TGCGCCAGCAGCTTCATCGGGGAGCTGTTTTTT.

The table lists this clonotype with many counts. CDR3 protein: CASSPSRQGRNSYEQYF. CDR3 bases: TGCGCCAGCAGCCCCTCCCGACAGGGGCGGAACTCCTACGAGCAGTACTTC. The rearrangement joins TRBV4-3 to TRBJ2-7; 8 bases map to TRBD1. Germline CDR1 LGHNA, CDR2 YSLEER. There are 17 residues in the CDR3. Germline trimming cut 4 bases from V and 0 bases from J; bases unmatched to any gene: 11.

The chain employs TRBV28 and TRBJ1-1; 8 bases are a match to TRBD1. Germline trimming cut 11 bases from V and 2 bases from J; bases unmatched to any gene: 4. From germline, CDR1 is MDHEN and CDR2 SYDVKM. CDR3 length: 12 amino acids. The CDR3 bases are TGTGCCGAAGGACAGGGCAACACTGAAGCTTTCTTT. Translation: CAEGQGNTEAFF.